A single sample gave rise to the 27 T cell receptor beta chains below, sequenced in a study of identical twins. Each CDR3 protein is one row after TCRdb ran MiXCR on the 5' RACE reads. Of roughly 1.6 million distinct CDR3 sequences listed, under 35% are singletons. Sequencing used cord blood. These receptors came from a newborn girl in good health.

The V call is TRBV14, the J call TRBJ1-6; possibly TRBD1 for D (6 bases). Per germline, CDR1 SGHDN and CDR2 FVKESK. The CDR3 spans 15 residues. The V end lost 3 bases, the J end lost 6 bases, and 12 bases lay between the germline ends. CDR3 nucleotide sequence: TGTGCCAGCAGCCAGGAGGGACACGGTAATTCACCCCTCCACTTT. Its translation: CASSQEGHGNSPLHF.

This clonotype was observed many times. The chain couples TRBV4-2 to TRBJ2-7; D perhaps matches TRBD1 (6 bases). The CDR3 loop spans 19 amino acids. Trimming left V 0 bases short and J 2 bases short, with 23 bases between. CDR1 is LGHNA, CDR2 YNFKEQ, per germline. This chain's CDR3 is CASSQERSLVRDTTYEQYF. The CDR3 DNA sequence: TGTGCCAGCAGCCAAGAGAGAAGTCTAGTCCGGGACACCACCTACGAGCAGTACTTC.

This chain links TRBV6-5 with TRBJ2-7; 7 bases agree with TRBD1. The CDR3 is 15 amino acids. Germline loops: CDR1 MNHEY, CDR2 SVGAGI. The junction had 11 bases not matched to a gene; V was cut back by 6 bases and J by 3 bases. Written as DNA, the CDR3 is TGTGCCAGCAGCTACGCCGGGACAGCCCTCTACGAGCAGTACTTC. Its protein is CASSYAGTALYEQYF.

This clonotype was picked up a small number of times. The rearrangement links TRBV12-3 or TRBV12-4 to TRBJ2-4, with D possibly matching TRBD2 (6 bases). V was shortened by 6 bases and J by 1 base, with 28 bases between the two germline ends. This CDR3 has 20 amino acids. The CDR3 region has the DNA TGTGCCAGCAGCCCTACACGGGTCCGGGGGTTCGTATCGGCCAAAAACATTCAGTACTTC. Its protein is CASSPTRVRGFVSAKNIQYF.

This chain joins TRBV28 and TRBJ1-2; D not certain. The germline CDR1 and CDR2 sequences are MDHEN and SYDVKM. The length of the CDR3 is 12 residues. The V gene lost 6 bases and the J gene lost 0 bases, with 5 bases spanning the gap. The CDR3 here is CASRLPNYGYTF. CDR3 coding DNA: TGTGCCAGCAGACTCCCTAACTATGGCTACACCTTC.

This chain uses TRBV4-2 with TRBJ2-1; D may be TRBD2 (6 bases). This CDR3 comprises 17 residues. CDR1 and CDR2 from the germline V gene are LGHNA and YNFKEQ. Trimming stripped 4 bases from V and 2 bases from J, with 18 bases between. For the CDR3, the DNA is TGTGCCAGCAGCCCCACCTTACTAGCTCTCCCCTACAATGAGCAGTTCTTC. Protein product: CASSPTLLALPYNEQFF.

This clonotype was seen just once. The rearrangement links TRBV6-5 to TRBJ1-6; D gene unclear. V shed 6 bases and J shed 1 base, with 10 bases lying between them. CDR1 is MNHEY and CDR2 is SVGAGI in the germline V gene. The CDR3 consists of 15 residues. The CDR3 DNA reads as TGTGCCAGCAGCCTTGAGGAGTCCTATAATTCACCCCTCCACTTT. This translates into CASSLEESYNSPLHF.

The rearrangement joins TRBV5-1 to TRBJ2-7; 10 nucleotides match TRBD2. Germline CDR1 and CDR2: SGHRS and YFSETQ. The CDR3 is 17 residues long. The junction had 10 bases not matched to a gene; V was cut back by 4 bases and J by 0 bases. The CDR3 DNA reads TGCGCCAGCAGCCTGGGTCCTAGCGGGGGTCCCTCCTACGAGCAGTACTTC. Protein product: CASSLGPSGGPSYEQYF.

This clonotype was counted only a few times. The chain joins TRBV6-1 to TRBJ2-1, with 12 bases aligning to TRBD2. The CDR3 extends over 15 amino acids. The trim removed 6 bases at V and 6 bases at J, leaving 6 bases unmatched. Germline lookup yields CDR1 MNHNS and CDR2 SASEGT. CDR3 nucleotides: TGTGCCAGCAGGAACCTAGCGGGAGGGTTCAATGAGCAGTTCTTC. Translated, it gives CASRNLAGGFNEQFF.

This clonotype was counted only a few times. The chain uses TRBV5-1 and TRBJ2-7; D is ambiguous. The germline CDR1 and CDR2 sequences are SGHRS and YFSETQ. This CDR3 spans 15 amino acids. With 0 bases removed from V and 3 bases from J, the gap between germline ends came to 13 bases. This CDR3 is CASSLGTNHYYEQYF. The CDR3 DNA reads TGCGCCAGCAGCTTGGGCACAAACCACTACTACGAGCAGTACTTC.

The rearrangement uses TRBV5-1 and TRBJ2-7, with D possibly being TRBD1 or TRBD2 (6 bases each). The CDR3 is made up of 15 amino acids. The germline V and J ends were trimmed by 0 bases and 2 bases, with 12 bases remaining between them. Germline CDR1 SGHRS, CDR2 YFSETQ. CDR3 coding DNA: TGCGCCAGCAGCTTGGAAGGAGGGGGGACCTACGAGCAGTACTTC. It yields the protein CASSLEGGGTYEQYF.

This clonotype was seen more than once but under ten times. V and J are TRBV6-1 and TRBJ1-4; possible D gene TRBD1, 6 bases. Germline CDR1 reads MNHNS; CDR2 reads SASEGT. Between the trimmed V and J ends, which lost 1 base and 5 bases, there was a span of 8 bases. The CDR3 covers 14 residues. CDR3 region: CASSEDRVNEKLFF. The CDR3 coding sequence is TGTGCCAGCAGTGAAGACAGGGTAAATGAAAAACTGTTTTTT.

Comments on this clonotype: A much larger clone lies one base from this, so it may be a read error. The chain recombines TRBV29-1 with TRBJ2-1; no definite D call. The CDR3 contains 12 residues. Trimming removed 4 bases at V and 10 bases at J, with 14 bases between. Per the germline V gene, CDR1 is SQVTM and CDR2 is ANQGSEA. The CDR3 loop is CSVARSSYEQFF. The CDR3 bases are TGCAGCGTTGCCAGGTCCTCCTACGAGCAGTTCTTC.

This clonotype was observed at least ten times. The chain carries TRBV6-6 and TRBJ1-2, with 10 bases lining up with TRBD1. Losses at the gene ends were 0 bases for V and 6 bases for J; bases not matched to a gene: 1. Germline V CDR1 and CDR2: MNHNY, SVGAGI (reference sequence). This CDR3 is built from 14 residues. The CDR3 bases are TGTGCCAGCAGTTACTCGGACAGGGGGGATGGCTACACCTTC. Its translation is CASSYSDRGDGYTF.

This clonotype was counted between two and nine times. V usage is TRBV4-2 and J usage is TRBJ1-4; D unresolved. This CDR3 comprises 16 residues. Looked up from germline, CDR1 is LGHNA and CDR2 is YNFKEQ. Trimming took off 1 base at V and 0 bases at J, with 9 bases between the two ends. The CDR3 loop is CASSQALRSTNEKLFF. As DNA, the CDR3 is TGTGCCAGCAGCCAAGCGTTACGATCAACTAATGAAAAACTGTTTTTT.

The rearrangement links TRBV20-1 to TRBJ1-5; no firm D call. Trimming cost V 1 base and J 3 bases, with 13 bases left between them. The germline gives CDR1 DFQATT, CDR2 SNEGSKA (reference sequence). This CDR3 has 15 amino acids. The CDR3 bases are TGCAGTGCTAGAGTCCCCGGCAGCCTCAATCAGCCCCAGCATTTT. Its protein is CSARVPGSLNQPQHF.

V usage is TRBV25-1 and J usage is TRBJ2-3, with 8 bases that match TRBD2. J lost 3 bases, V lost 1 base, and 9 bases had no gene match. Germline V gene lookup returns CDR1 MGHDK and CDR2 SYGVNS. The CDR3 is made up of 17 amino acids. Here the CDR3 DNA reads TGTGCCAGCAGTGAATCCCGGACTAGCCTGTGGACAGATACGCAGTATTTT. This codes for CASSESRTSLWTDTQYF.

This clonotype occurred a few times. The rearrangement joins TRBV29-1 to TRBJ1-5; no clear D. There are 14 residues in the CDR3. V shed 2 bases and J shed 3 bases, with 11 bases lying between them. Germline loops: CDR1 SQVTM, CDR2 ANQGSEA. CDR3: CSVESLVHNQPQHF. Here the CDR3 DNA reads TGCAGCGTTGAAAGCTTGGTACACAATCAGCCCCAGCATTTT.

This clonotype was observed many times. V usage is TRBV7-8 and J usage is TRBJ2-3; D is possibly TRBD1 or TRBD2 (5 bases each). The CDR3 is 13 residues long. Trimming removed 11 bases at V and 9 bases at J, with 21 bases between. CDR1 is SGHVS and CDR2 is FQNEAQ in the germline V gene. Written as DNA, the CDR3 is TGTGCCTCTTCCGCAGGGAAGGAGGACACGCAGTATTTT. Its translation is CASSAGKEDTQYF.

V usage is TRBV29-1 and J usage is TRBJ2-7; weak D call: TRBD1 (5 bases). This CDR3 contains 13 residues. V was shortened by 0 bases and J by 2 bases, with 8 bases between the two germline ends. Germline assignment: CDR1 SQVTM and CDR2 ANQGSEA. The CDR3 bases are TGCAGCGTTGAAGAATCAGGGACCTACGAGCAGTACTTC. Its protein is CSVEESGTYEQYF.

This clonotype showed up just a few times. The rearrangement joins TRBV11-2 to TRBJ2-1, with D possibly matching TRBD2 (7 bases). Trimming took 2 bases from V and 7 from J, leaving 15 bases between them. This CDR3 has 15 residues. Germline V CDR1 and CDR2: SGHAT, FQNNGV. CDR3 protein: CASSLNGGPRNEQFF. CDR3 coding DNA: TGTGCCAGCAGCTTAAACGGGGGGCCGCGGAATGAGCAGTTCTTC.

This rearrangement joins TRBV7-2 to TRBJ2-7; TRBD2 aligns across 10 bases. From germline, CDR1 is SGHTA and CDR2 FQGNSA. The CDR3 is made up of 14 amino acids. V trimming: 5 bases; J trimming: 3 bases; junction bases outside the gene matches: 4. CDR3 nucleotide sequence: TGTGCCAGCAGCAGGGGACTAGCGAACTACGAGCAGTACTTC. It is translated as CASSRGLANYEQYF.

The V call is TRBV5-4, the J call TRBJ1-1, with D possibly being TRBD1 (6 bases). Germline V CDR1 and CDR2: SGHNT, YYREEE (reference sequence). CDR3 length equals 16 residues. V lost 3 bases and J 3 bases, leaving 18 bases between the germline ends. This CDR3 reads CASSSRDKRWDTEAFF. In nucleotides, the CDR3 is TGTGCCAGCAGCTCCCGGGACAAAAGGTGGGACACTGAAGCTTTCTTT.

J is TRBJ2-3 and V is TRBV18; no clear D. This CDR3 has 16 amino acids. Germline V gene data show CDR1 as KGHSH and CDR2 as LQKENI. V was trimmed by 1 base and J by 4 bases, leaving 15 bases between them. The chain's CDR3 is CASSPLLGDPPDTQYF. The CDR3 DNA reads TGTGCCAGCTCACCACTCCTCGGAGACCCCCCAGATACGCAGTATTTT.

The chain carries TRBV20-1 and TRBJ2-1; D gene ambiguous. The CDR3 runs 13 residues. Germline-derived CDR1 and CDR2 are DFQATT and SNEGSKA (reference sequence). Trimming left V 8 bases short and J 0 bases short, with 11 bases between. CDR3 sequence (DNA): TGCAGTCTCATACCGAGCTCCTACAATGAGCAGTTCTTC. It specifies CSLIPSSYNEQFF.

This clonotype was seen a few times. The CDR3 is CASSPGRDRNIQYF. The CDR3 DNA reads TGTGCCAGTAGTCCAGGTCGGGACAGGAACATTCAGTACTTC. The J gene is TRBJ2-4, the V gene TRBV19; 8 bases agree with TRBD1. From germline, CDR1 is LNHDA and CDR2 SQIVND (reference sequence). V trimming: 5 bases; J trimming: 7 bases; junction bases outside the gene matches: 7. The CDR3 extends over 14 amino acids. Supplemented by reference TRBV19 and TRBJ2-4, the full variable domain reads DGGITQSPKYLFRKEGQNVTLSCEQNLNHDAMYWYRQDPGQGLRLIYYSQIVNDFQKGDIAEGYSVSREKKESFPLTVTSAQKNPTAFYLCASSPGRDRNIQYFGAGTRLSVL.

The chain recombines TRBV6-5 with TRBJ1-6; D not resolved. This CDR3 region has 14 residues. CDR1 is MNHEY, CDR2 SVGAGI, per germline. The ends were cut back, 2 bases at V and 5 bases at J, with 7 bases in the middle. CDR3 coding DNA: TGTGCCAGCAGTTACGTCCAGCATAATTCACCCCTCCACTTT. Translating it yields CASSYVQHNSPLHF.